The 30 T cell receptor beta chains in this list originate from one sample, sequenced in a study of beta chain features in type 1 diabetes (dated by TCRdb to 2017 to 2018). The full study reports these points: Type 1 diabetes patients showed a moderate but significant shortening of TCRB CDR3 length in all four CD4+ subsets.

No cognate antigen is known for these TCRs. The library was built by means of the immunoSEQ multiplex PCR assay. The High Capacity cDNA Reverse Transcription Kit was used to reverse transcribe all of the isolated RNA, meaning that expressed TCRB transcripts were what got sequenced. TCRdb took over this immuneACCESS table, retaining in-frame rearrangements with V and J assigned. Such tables are incomplete; in checked studies, under half of the missing clones stem from an unresolved V gene, and the remainder is unexplained. The sample table contains 400,000 or so clones; only one count was recorded for around an eighth of them. The top ten clonotypes cover roughly 0.0097% of the sample. The material sequenced was naive CD4+ T cells from blood. The cell subset or site label for this specimen denotes: true naive CD4+ T cells. The receptors here all came from a young woman with type 1 diabetes.

This clone showed up just a few times. The J gene is TRBJ1-2, the V gene TRBV19; D uncertain. Germline CDR1 is LNHDA and CDR2 is SQIVND (reference sequence). The CDR3 has 11 amino acids. Trimming left V 3 bases short and J 8 bases short, with 7 bases between. DNA of the CDR3: TGTGCCAGTAGTATCGGGGTCGGCTACACCTTC. Its translation: CASSIGVGYTF. Drawing the rest from reference TRBV19 and TRBJ1-2, the complete variable domain is DGGITQSPKYLFRKEGQNVTLSCEQNLNHDAMYWYRQDPGQGLRLIYYSQIVNDFQKGDIAEGYSVSREKKESFPLTVTSAQKNPTAFYLCASSIGVGYTFGSGTRLTVV.

This sequence joins TRBV5-6 and TRBJ2-2, with 7 bases lining up with TRBD2. Trimming took 4 bases from V and 8 from J; bases not matched to a gene: 11. Germline V CDR1 and CDR2: SGHDT, YYEEEE. CDR3 size: 15 residues. CDR3 sequence (DNA): TGTGCCAGCAGCCCCCTTGAGGGGAGGGTTGGGGAGCTGTTTTTT. Amino acid sequence: CASSPLEGRVGELFF.

The chain links TRBV7-6 to TRBJ1-2, with 8 bases identical to TRBD1. The junction had 7 bases not matched to a gene; V was cut back by 5 bases and J by 2 bases. Germline V CDR1 and CDR2: SGHVS, FNYEAQ. The CDR3 extends over 15 amino acids. The CDR3 here is CASSPGQGGNYGYTF. The CDR3 region has the DNA TGTGCCAGCAGCCCAGGACAGGGAGGAAACTATGGCTACACCTTC. The whole variable domain, filled in from reference TRBV7-6 and TRBJ1-2, reads GAGVSQSPRYKVTKRGQDVALRCDPISGHVSLYWYRQALGQGPEFLTYFNYEAQQDKSGLPNDRFSAERPEGSISTLTIQRTEQRDSAMYRCASSPGQGGNYGYTFGSGTRLTVV.

This clone has only a few counts. The chain has TRBV18 and TRBJ1-1; D is undetermined. Germline CDR1 and CDR2: KGHSH and LQKENI. Trimming removed 1 base at V and 4 bases at J, with 13 bases between. The CDR3 is 15 amino acids. The CDR3 spells CASSPLESARTEAFF. CDR3 in DNA: TGTGCCAGCTCACCACTGGAGAGTGCCCGCACTGAAGCTTTCTTT.

This clone was seen only once. The J gene is TRBJ2-7, the V gene TRBV5-1; 11 bases line up with TRBD1. The length of the CDR3 is 15 residues. Unmatched junction bases numbered 9, after V lost 4 bases and J lost 6 bases. CDR1 is SGHRS and CDR2 is YFSETQ in the germline V gene. The CDR3, as DNA: TGCGCCAGCAGCCCCGGGACAGGGGGGCAGGGCGAGCAGTACTTC. Protein sequence: CASSPGTGGQGEQYF.

This clone has more than one count but fewer than ten. This chain joins TRBV10-1 and TRBJ2-1, with 7 bases identical to TRBD1. V gave up 4 bases and J gave up 3 bases; unmatched junction bases: 0. The V gene's germline CDR1 is WNHNN and CDR2 SYGVQD (reference sequence). This CDR3 spans 13 amino acids. The CDR3 nucleotides are TGCGCCAGCAGTGGGACAGGCTACAATGAGCAGTTCTTC. Encoded protein: CASSGTGYNEQFF.

This clone has only a few counts. The gene calls are TRBV9 and TRBJ2-7; tentatively, D is TRBD1 (5 bases). The V end lost 4 bases, the J end lost 3 bases, and 11 bases lay between the germline ends. The CDR3 is made up of 13 amino acids. From germline, CDR1 is SGDLS and CDR2 YYNGEE. For the CDR3, the DNA is TGTGCCAGCAGCACAGGTGGGAACTACGAGCAGTACTTC. This translates into CASSTGGNYEQYF.

This clone showed up just a few times. The CDR3 sequence: CASSPQGEKLFF. DNA of the CDR3: TGTGCCAGCAGTCCACAGGGTGAAAAACTGTTTTTT. V and J are TRBV25-1 and TRBJ1-4; possible D gene TRBD1, 6 bases. The germline V and J ends were trimmed by 5 bases and 7 bases, with 8 bases remaining between them. The CDR3 is made up of 12 amino acids. CDR1 and CDR2 (germline): MGHDK, SYGVNS.

This clone was counted only a few times. The V gene is TRBV27, the J gene TRBJ2-1; 8 nucleotides agree with TRBD1. This CDR3 region has 15 residues. Germline CDR1 is MNHEY and CDR2 is SMNVEV (reference sequence). The V and J ends lost 5 bases and 4 bases, in that order; junction bases with no gene match: 7. The CDR3 loop reads CASSIPGQEYNEQFF. CDR3 nucleotides: TGTGCCAGCAGTATACCGGGACAGGAGTACAATGAGCAGTTCTTC.

The chain couples TRBV9 to TRBJ1-2; weak D call: TRBD1 (6 bases). The CDR3 loop spans 17 amino acids. Trimming stripped 4 bases from V and 0 bases from J, with 19 bases between. Germline lookup yields CDR1 SGDLS and CDR2 YYNGEE. For the CDR3, the DNA is TGTGCCAGCAGCTCCGGGCCCCAGGGGCTAGCTAACTATGGCTACACCTTC. As protein: CASSSGPQGLANYGYTF.

V gene TRBV6-5 combines with J gene TRBJ1-1; 8 bases align to TRBD1. CDR3 length: 13 residues. Germline V gives CDR1 MNHEY, CDR2 SVGAGI. V lost 2 bases, J lost 10 bases, and 6 bases stayed unmatched. The CDR3 DNA sequence: TGTGCCAGCAGTTACAGCAGGGGGCAGGTAGCTTTCTTT. This encodes CASSYSRGQVAFF.

This clone appeared a few times. The V and J genes are TRBV7-2 and TRBJ2-7; maybe TRBD2 (5 bases). The V and J ends lost 1 base and 6 bases respectively, with 13 bases between them. The CDR3 contains 14 residues. Per germline, CDR1 SGHTA and CDR2 FQGNSA. The DNA of the CDR3 is TGTGCCAGCAGCTTAGTTCTAGCCCCCGGCGAGCAGTACTTC. It translates to CASSLVLAPGEQYF.

As concerns this clone: Within the sample, other DNA sequences also encode this same CDR3. This sequence joins TRBV29-1 and TRBJ2-6; perhaps TRBD1 as D (5 bases). This CDR3 comprises 13 residues. V was trimmed by 5 bases and J by 0 bases, leaving 5 bases between them. CDR1 is SQVTM and CDR2 is ANQGSEA in the germline V gene. CDR3: CSVRGSGANVLTF. The CDR3 region has the DNA TGCAGCGTTAGGGGCTCTGGGGCCAACGTCCTGACTTTC.

This clone occurred a few times. The gene calls are TRBV11-2 and TRBJ1-2; D might be TRBD1 (6 bases). Germline CDR1 reads SGHAT; CDR2 reads FQNNGV. This CDR3 region has 13 residues. The germline V and J ends were trimmed by 6 bases and 4 bases, with 12 bases remaining between them. This chain's CDR3 is CASRPTGTYGYTF. CDR3 nucleotides: TGTGCCAGCAGACCCACAGGGACCTATGGCTACACCTTC.

The sample holds a few counts of this clone. The chain combines TRBV28 with TRBJ2-1; 11 bases are a match to TRBD2. V lost 3 bases to trimming and J lost 9 bases; unmatched junction nucleotides: 7. Germline V gene sequence: CDR1 MDHEN, CDR2 SYDVKM. The CDR3 spans 15 residues. The CDR3 coding sequence is TGTGCCAGCAGTTTCTCTAGCGGGAGGATCGGTGAGCAGTTCTTC. Translated, it gives CASSFSSGRIGEQFF.

This clone has only a few counts. The gene calls are TRBV7-9 and TRBJ1-1; TRBD1 might be the D (5 bases). Per the germline V gene, CDR1 is SEHNR and CDR2 is FQNEAQ (reference sequence). The CDR3 is 14 amino acids. Trimming removed 3 bases at V and 7 bases at J, with 15 bases between. The CDR3 DNA reads TGTGCCAGCAGCTTCGCAGAAGGGGTAGGTGAAGCTTTCTTT. Residues: CASSFAEGVGEAFF.

This chain connects TRBV18 to TRBJ2-7; 8 positions match TRBD1. J was trimmed by 3 bases and V by 2 bases; bases with no gene match: 9. The CDR3 length is 16 residues. The germline CDR1 and CDR2 sequences are KGHSH and LQKENI. CDR3 coding DNA: TGTGCCAGCTCACCAACCGGGACAGGTGGCAGCTACGAGCAGTACTTC. Its translation: CASSPTGTGGSYEQYF.

This clone has just a few counts. The rearrangement uses TRBV13 and TRBJ2-1, with TRBD1 matching 7 bases. Germline CDR1 reads PRHDT; CDR2 reads FYEKMQ (reference sequence). CDR3 length equals 16 residues. The trim removed 2 bases at V and 1 base at J, leaving 5 bases unmatched. The CDR3 sequence: CASSLNGRGSYNEQFF. CDR3 DNA sequence: TGTGCCAGCAGCTTAAATGGCAGGGGGTCCTACAATGAGCAGTTCTTC.

V gene TRBV25-1 combines with J gene TRBJ2-5; 9 nucleotides align to TRBD2. CDR1 and CDR2 from the germline V gene are MGHDK and SYGVNS. With V trimmed by 8 bases and J by 5 bases, 18 bases remained unmatched. The CDR3 runs to 17 residues. CDR3 region: CASGYLVGREGRETQYF. CDR3 sequence (DNA): TGTGCCAGCGGATATCTTGTCGGGCGGGAGGGGAGGGAGACCCAGTACTTC.

This clone has a handful of counts. The CDR3, as DNA: TGCGCCGCCCCTGGGGGGGGTCAGCCCCAGCATTTT. It codes for CAAPGGGQPQHF. The rearrangement links TRBV4-3 to TRBJ1-5; D is perhaps TRBD1 (5 bases). The ends were cut back, 11 bases at V and 6 bases at J, with 14 bases in the middle. The V gene's germline CDR1 is LGHNA and CDR2 YSLEER. This CDR3 spans 12 amino acids.

The sample holds a few counts of this clone. This rearrangement joins TRBV5-6 to TRBJ2-7; 7 bases agree with TRBD2. The germline V gene has CDR1 SGHDT and CDR2 YYEEEE. The CDR3 totals 15 residues. The trim removed 0 bases at V and 0 bases at J, leaving 3 bases unmatched. Here the CDR3 reads CASSLAGDYSYEQYF. For the CDR3, the DNA is TGTGCCAGCAGCTTGGCCGGGGACTACTCCTACGAGCAGTACTTC.

This clone appeared a few times. This chain uses TRBV5-4 with TRBJ2-7, with a possible D match to TRBD1 (6 bases). The CDR3 extends over 13 amino acids. Per germline, CDR1 SGHNT and CDR2 YYREEE (reference sequence). Trimming removed 2 bases from V and 5 bases from J, with 11 bases in between. CDR3 amino acids: CASSLNRAHEQYF. The CDR3 DNA follows: TGTGCCAGCAGCTTAAACAGGGCCCACGAGCAGTACTTC.

This clone was detected only a few times. The chain has TRBV5-1 and TRBJ2-7; the D gene is possibly TRBD2 (5 bases). Trimming pared 0 bases from V and 0 bases from J, leaving 10 bases between. The CDR3 is made up of 15 amino acids. CDR1 and CDR2 (germline): SGHRS, YFSETQ. CDR3 protein: CASSLALGNSYEQYF. The CDR3 DNA follows: TGCGCCAGCAGCTTGGCACTAGGAAACTCCTACGAGCAGTACTTC.

There are a few counts of this clone. The V call is TRBV30, the J call TRBJ1-2, with D possibly being TRBD1 (6 bases). Between the trimmed V and J ends, which lost 4 bases and 5 bases, there was a span of 11 bases. The V gene's germline CDR1 is GTSNPN and CDR2 SVGIG (reference sequence). The CDR3 contains 12 residues. The CDR3 nucleotides are TGTGCCTGGACGGGGACAAAGTATGGCTACACCTTC. Translated: CAWTGTKYGYTF. The variable domain in full, with the rest retrieved from reference TRBV30 and TRBJ1-2, is SQTIHQWPATLVQPVGSPLSLECTVEGTSNPNLYWYRQAAGRGLQLLFYSVGIGQISSEVPQNLSASRPQDRQFILSSKKLLLSDSGFYLCAWTGTKYGYTFGSGTRLTVV.

This clone has only a few counts. The rearrangement uses TRBV18 and TRBJ1-6; D unclear. CDR1 and CDR2 (germline): KGHSH, LQKENI. There are 15 residues in the CDR3. Trimming took off 2 bases at V and 6 bases at J, with 11 bases between the two ends. DNA for the CDR3: TGTGCCAGCTCACCATTGCAGGCTGCTAATTCACCCCTCCACTTT. It is translated as CASSPLQAANSPLHF.

This rearrangement joins TRBV7-3 to TRBJ2-5, with D unclear. In germline, CDR1 is SGHTA, CDR2 FQGTGA. This CDR3 is 13 amino acids long. Trimming removed 1 base at V and 6 bases at J, with 9 bases between. In DNA form, the CDR3 reads TGTGCCAGCAGCTTAAATCGCGCGAAGACCCAGTACTTC. Protein: CASSLNRAKTQYF.

This chain connects TRBV4-3 to TRBJ2-1; possible D gene TRBD1, 6 bases. V was pared by 0 bases and J by 4 bases, with 19 bases between. Germline V lookup: CDR1 LGHNA, CDR2 YSLEER. The CDR3 sequence is 18 residues long. CDR3 sequence reads: CASSQDSAGSGQYNEQFF. CDR3 in DNA: TGCGCCAGCAGCCAAGATTCTGCTGGGAGCGGACAGTACAATGAGCAGTTCTTC.

The chain recombines TRBV28 with TRBJ2-5; TRBD2 matches at 8 bases. Per germline, CDR1 MDHEN and CDR2 SYDVKM. V lost 4 bases to trimming and J lost 4 bases; unmatched junction nucleotides: 8. This CDR3 contains 15 residues. DNA of the CDR3: TGTGCCAGCAGTTCAGGAGGGCTAGCGGGAGAGACCCAGTACTTC. It encodes CASSSGGLAGETQYF.

This chain connects TRBV19 to TRBJ1-2; TRBD1 agrees at 11 bases. The CDR3 is made up of 15 amino acids. CDR1 LNHDA and CDR2 SQIVND come from the germline V gene (reference sequence). The V gene end was trimmed by 6 bases and the J gene end by 4 bases; junction bases not matched to a gene: 7. In nucleotides, the CDR3 is TGTGCCAGTAGATTTACCGGGACAGGGGGCTATGGCTACACCTTC. It codes for CASRFTGTGGYGYTF.

The rearrangement joins TRBV14 to TRBJ1-6; no reliable D call. Trimming cost V 1 base and J 9 bases, with 7 bases left between them. CDR3 size: 13 residues. CDR1 is SGHDN and CDR2 is FVKESK in the germline V gene. This CDR3 is CASSQVSSSPLHF. The DNA of the CDR3 is TGTGCCAGCAGCCAAGTATCTAGTTCACCCCTCCACTTT.